This T cell receptor beta chain was retrieved from a study of cytomegalovirus exposure and HLA in healthy donors (dated by TCRdb to about 2017). About the investigation overall: According to an earlier analysis of several hundred of the donors, 150 million to 200 million T cells yielded 90 million to 140 million unique TCR beta sequences and about 300 Gb of sequence data. An early release covering just under 650 HLA-typed donors comprised approximately 300 gigabases of sequencing data and 85 million or so unique TCR sequences. Of the roughly 400 genotyped donors, roughly 80% fell in the genetic ancestry cluster associated with self-reported Caucasian donors. The study was designed to test whether signatures of past pathogen exposure could be identified by cataloging public T cell receptors. Using immunosequencing, the study profiled T cell repertoires from about 620 subjects and related those repertoires to cytomegalovirus serostatus. In addition to the first cohort of 650 to 750 subjects, a separate validation cohort of 130 or so different subjects was used. To predict cytomegalovirus infection status, the study brought together high-throughput TCR immunosequencing, statistical association of individual TCRs with disease status, and machine learning. A later analysis re-examined previously published TCR beta repertoires from more than 650 donors and added high-resolution HLA genotyping to investigate patterns of TCR occurrence. In the later analysis, no new phenotypic data were used to find candidate immune exposures; instead, reliance was placed on TCR beta sequences and their occurrence across donors. To decide whether each TCR beta V gene segment behaved as functional or pseudogenic, an earlier analysis of some 600 of the donors relied on high-throughput TCR beta sequencing. Donor age, sex, ethnicity and CMV serostatus were compiled alongside the repertoire data. A later genetic analysis took genome-wide SNP genotypes for about three fifths of the roughly 700 donors and used that subset as a discovery cohort. Every repertoire in the discovery cohort had been generated on one and the same sequencing platform. Both class I and class II loci were covered by HLA typing, at four-digit resolution. The number of donors typed differed by locus, with about 629-640 for A, B, C, DRB1 and DQB1, around 520 for DQA1, 606 for DPA1, and about 450 for DPB1. Because of strong linkage in the cohort, 4 to 6 DR-DQ haplotypes were treated as single units for association and clustering. On average, about 240,000 unique TCR beta nucleotide sequences were sequenced per donor among 300 to 500 genotyped donors of the cohort, with approximately 18% of those sequences being non-productive. Study-wide conclusions, independent of this receptor: The classifier was reported to diagnose cytomegalovirus status with high specificity and sensitivity in both the original cohort and the validation cohort. In a later analysis, HLA-associated TCR beta chains showed more clonal expansion and lower generation probabilities than non-associated chains that were equally common. The study listed 170 or so TCR beta chains as associated with cytomegalovirus. Several of the top co-occurrence clusters appeared to be linked to parvovirus B19, influenza, CMV and Epstein-Barr virus, according to a later analysis. HLA typing was unavailable for some donors at each locus, so association tests used only the typed subset. In vitro tests confirmed that a few of the cytomegalovirus-associated TCR beta chains recognize cytomegalovirus antigens. A cluster of highly shared sequence variants was judged likely to represent a technical artifact of the sequencing pipeline. While some public TCRs were present in many individuals, most TCR sequences turned up only very rarely across donors. According to a later genetic analysis, donors in an Asian-associated ancestry cluster had fewer N-insertions in productive TCRs than the approximately 650-donor mean. When HLA alleles, especially DR and DQ, strongly co-occurred, attributing TCR associations to individual alleles was difficult. According to the authors, the approach could potentially be generalized to other disease states and immunological phenotypes. Roughly uniform sequencing depth across donors was assumed in presence/absence analyses, although this assumption may not hold. An earlier analysis of approximately 540 of the donors showed that most TCR beta V segments appeared in productive rearrangements either about 90% or about 30% of the time, which broadly matched IMGT annotations. In a later analysis, more than 15,000 TCR beta sequences were associated with specific HLA alleles at a false discovery rate of 0.05. A further reported finding was that TCR beta sequences accurately predicted the HLA-A and HLA-B alleles for most subjects in the first cohort. In a later genetic analysis, a missense DCLRE1C variant was associated with V-gene and J-gene trimming of TCR beta chains, and the association was replicated in an independent cohort. This cohort had only TCR beta chains sequenced, and the lack of alpha or paired-chain data limited which features could be detected. According to a later analysis, TCR association rates differed among HLA loci, with DRB1 alleles showing the most associated TCRs and HLA-C alleles showing the fewest. Most CMV-associated TCR beta chains appeared to be HLA-restricted in a later analysis, and the HLA associations seemed to be driven largely by CMV exposure. The 87-base-pair reads could not distinguish some IMGT-functional V segments, including TRBV6-2 and TRBV6-3, so those segments were excluded. For the cohort, immune exposure information was limited to CMV serostatus. The earlier analysis of 450 to 700 of the donors excluded fewer than 20 rarely observed V segments, including chromosome 9 orphons, because counts were too low. Linkage disequilibrium might explain the correlated functional status among segregating V segments, but an unknown experimental factor could not be ruled out.

To note about this clone: Its antigen is still unknown. No much larger clonotype is one base removed from it; base qualities were not supplied.

The cohort was made up of under 800 healthy bone marrow donors. At the time of sampling, every cohort member was nominally healthy, though immune exposures that went unrecorded were likely present. The donor was CMV seronegative and was included in the group of 352 seronegative cohort members. Each donor provided a peripheral blood sample, and peripheral blood mononuclear cells were used for TCR beta sequencing. Genomic DNA was extracted from the blood cell samples with the Qiagen DNeasy Blood Extraction Kit. CDR1 is given as PRHDT and CDR2 as FYEKMQ, both from the germline V gene (reference sequence). The CDR3 holds 15 amino acids from the cysteine to the phenylalanine. Only CDR3 DNA is held: 45 bases, read in frame from base 1. V is pared back by 8 bases and J by 7 bases, with 18 bases lying between the germline termini. The protocol used for the library was the immunoSEQ multiplex PCR assay. For the multiplex PCR, a mixture combining 60 forward primers for TCR Vbeta segments and 13 reverse primers for TCR Jbeta segments was used. Amplification of the CDR3 region of rearranged TCR beta genes was performed with a multiplex PCR assay on genomic DNA. The amplified TCR beta libraries were sequenced on the Illumina HiSeq System as 87-base-pair reads. The authors' analysis ran thus. In a later analysis, tens of millions of unique TCR beta chains were counted across the 500 to 700 repertoires, and approximately 11 million of these chains were shared by at least two donors. A nearest-neighbor algorithm error-corrected the raw reads and collapsed the reads into unique sequences, merging closely related sequences to remove PCR and sequencing errors. CDR3 sequences were aligned to IMGT reference sequences to assign V, D and J gene segments. For a sequence to be retained, a match of at least six nucleotides was required to both a V gene segment and a J gene segment. Rearrangements were classified as productive when the CDR3 lacked stop codons and remained in frame with V and J, and all other rearrangements were classified as non-productive. Following IMGT convention, CDR3 was defined as the stretch from the second conserved V-encoded cysteine up to the conserved J-encoded phenylalanine. The earlier analysis of some 550 of the donors excluded any sequence lacking an unambiguous match to a single V gene segment. In an earlier analysis of 587 of the donors, V segments were called functional above 56.7% productive rearrangements and were called segregating when the between-donor standard deviation exceeded 5%. To diagnose cytomegalovirus status from the catalog of TCR beta chain sequences, a statistical classification framework was built. In a later analysis, V and J genes were assigned by comparing TCR nucleotide sequences against IMGT/GENE-DB human TR gene sequences. In a later analysis, CDR3 sequences and most-parsimonious VDJ recombination scenarios were assigned using the TCRdist pipeline. In a later analysis, each TCR beta chain was defined by its CDR3 amino acid sequence together with its V-gene family, and reads without a unique V-gene family were excluded. In a later analysis, approximately 590 highly shared, low-generation-probability nucleotide sequences were removed to address suspected cross-contamination and a sequencing artifact. In a later analysis, a clonal expansion index for each public chain was calculated from normalized within-repertoire ranks of inferred template counts. In a later analysis, generation probabilities were computed with a VDJ recombination model fitted to out-of-frame rearrangements, and the resulting probabilities were checked against IGoR. Hypergeometric tests were used in a later analysis to score TCR-TCR, TCR-HLA and TCR-CMV co-occurrence, with a repertoire-size bias correction applied to the TCR pairs. To estimate false discovery rates, a later analysis permuted the HLA or CMV assignments 20 times. In a later analysis, co-occurring TCRs were grouped using DBSCAN, and TCRdist sequence similarity was added for clustering within HLA-allele-positive subsets. Repertoires with fewer than 30,000 or more than 120,000 public chains, plus five repertoires with anomalous nucleotide sharing, were excluded from co-occurrence clustering. This immuneACCESS table, as held by TCRdb, lists in-frame sequences with V and J called but not all clones. Of the missing ones, under half trace to an unresolved V gene in checked studies; the others have no known cause. The DNA was the basis for D and trimming; V, J and clone size are from that table. In this sample the table shows 150,000 to 200,000 clones, about 82% of which occur a single time. In total, the top ten clones hold about 1.6% of the sample.

The sample was PBMCs. The chain couples TRBV13 to TRBJ1-6; the D gene identity is not certain. The sequence derives from a man aged 18 to 35 in good health and CMV-seronegative. The bases read TGTGCCAGCTCTACTGATTTCAATCCGAATTCACCCCTCCACTTT. Translated, this is CASSTDFNPNSPLHF.